One and the same sample provided the 20 T cell receptor beta chains below, sequenced in a study of T cell changes during pregnancy in multiple sclerosis. TCRdb's table, derived via immunoSEQ multiplex PCR, lists solely in-frame clones and lacks some. Here the sample spans some 110,000 clones, less than 95% being singletons. The source material was peripheral blood, sampled after pregnancy. The receptor set was obtained from a female donor with multiple sclerosis, enrolled in a pregnancy study.

This clone was observed once. The chain combines TRBV28 with TRBJ2-7; 8 positions match TRBD2. V lost 1 base and J lost 3; bases outside the gene matches: 8. The germline V gene encodes CDR1 MDHEN and CDR2 SYDVKM. This CDR3 spans 16 amino acids. The DNA of the CDR3 is TGTGCCAGCAGTTTATTAAGGCGGGAGGATGGCTACGAGCAGTACTTC. Protein: CASSLLRREDGYEQYF.

This chain connects TRBV19 to TRBJ1-2, with 12 positions matching TRBD1. J lost 4 bases, V lost 6 bases, and 12 bases had no gene match. The CDR3 consists of 17 residues. Germline CDR1 reads LNHDA; CDR2 reads SQIVND (reference sequence). The CDR3 sequence: CASRHRDRGQWGYGYTF. CDR3 coding DNA: TGTGCCAGTAGGCACCGGGACAGGGGGCAATGGGGCTATGGCTACACCTTC.

This clone was seen once. The CDR3 loop reads CASSFRTSGRAWFF. The CDR3 DNA reads TGTGCCAGCAGTTTCCGGACTAGCGGGAGGGCCTGGTTCTTC. The V call is TRBV28, the J call TRBJ2-1; TRBD2 matches 15 bases. Trimming at V came to 3 bases and at J to 15 bases, leaving 6 bases not matched to a gene. CDR1 and CDR2 from the germline V gene are MDHEN and SYDVKM. This CDR3 is built from 14 residues.

The sample holds one count of this clone. This specimen includes other DNA sequences encoding the same CDR3. This sequence joins TRBV11-2 and TRBJ2-7, with TRBD2 as a possible D gene (6 bases). Between the trimmed V and J ends, which lost 6 bases and 4 bases, there was a span of 10 bases. The CDR3 covers 12 residues. Germline-derived CDR1 and CDR2 are SGHAT and FQNNGV. The CDR3, as DNA: TGTGCCAGCAGTCGGCGGGGATACGAGCAGTACTTC. It is translated as CASSRRGYEQYF.

The chain has TRBV28 and TRBJ2-3; TRBD2 aligns across 10 bases. The germline V gene encodes CDR1 MDHEN and CDR2 SYDVKM. J was trimmed by 5 bases and V by 7 bases; bases with no gene match: 9. The CDR3 has 15 amino acids. CDR3 region: CASKGAGGPGDTQYF. CDR3 DNA: TGTGCCAGCAAGGGAGCGGGAGGGCCGGGAGATACGCAGTATTTT.

This rearrangement joins TRBV6-6 to TRBJ1-2, with 8 nucleotides matching TRBD1. V dropped 5 bases and J dropped 9; count of bases not matched to a gene: 11. This CDR3 is 14 amino acids long. Per germline, CDR1 MNHNY and CDR2 SVGAGI (reference sequence). CDR3 sequence reads: CASSRTDRGVSYTF. The CDR3 DNA follows: TGTGCCAGCAGTAGAACCGACAGGGGTGTGAGCTACACCTTC.

The CDR3, as DNA: TGCGCCAGCAGAGAGGGACAGGGGGTAGTTATGAACACTGAAGCTTTCTTT. Residues: CASREGQGVVMNTEAFF. This rearrangement joins TRBV5-1 to TRBJ1-1; 11 positions agree with TRBD1. This CDR3 is built from 17 residues. V lost 5 bases and J lost 0; bases outside the gene matches: 9. From germline, CDR1 is SGHRS and CDR2 YFSETQ.

The rearrangement links TRBV6-1 to TRBJ2-3, with TRBD1 as a possible D gene (5 bases). This CDR3 has 15 amino acids. V was trimmed by 3 bases and J by 5 bases, leaving 15 bases between them. Germline assignment: CDR1 MNHNS and CDR2 SASEGT. CDR3 loop: CASSDGVNQGDTQYF. The CDR3 nucleotides read TGTGCCAGCAGTGATGGGGTAAATCAGGGAGATACGCAGTATTTT.

The chain links TRBV7-2 to TRBJ1-2, with D maybe TRBD1 (5 bases). The V gene's germline CDR1 is SGHTA and CDR2 FQGNSA. This CDR3 contains 15 residues. V lost 2 bases, J lost 8 bases, and 18 bases lay in between. The CDR3 region is CASSLNPGQGGGYTF. The CDR3 bases are TGTGCCAGCAGCTTAAATCCTGGTCAGGGAGGCGGCTACACCTTC.

The V and J genes are TRBV19 and TRBJ1-2; TRBD1 matches 7 bases. Germline V gene lookup returns CDR1 LNHDA and CDR2 SQIVND (reference sequence). The CDR3 is 15 amino acids. Trimming cost V 5 bases and J 6 bases; bases outside gene matches: 12. The CDR3 spells CASSENHRGWDGYTF. The CDR3 DNA sequence: TGTGCCAGTAGTGAAAACCACAGGGGCTGGGATGGCTACACCTTC.

This chain uses TRBV19 with TRBJ1-5; 10 positions agree with TRBD1. This CDR3 region has 19 residues. The V segment lost 8 bases and the J segment 3 bases; nucleotides outside the gene matches: 19. Germline V gives CDR1 LNHDA, CDR2 SQIVND (reference sequence). The CDR3 coding sequence is TGTGCCAGTCGGCGGATCCCCGGGACAGGGGATTTGAACAATCAGCCCCAGCATTTT. This encodes CASRRIPGTGDLNNQPQHF.

V is TRBV19 and J is TRBJ2-3, with 12 bases aligning to TRBD2. CDR3 length equals 17 residues. Trimming took 3 bases from V and 1 from J; bases not matched to a gene: 5. The V gene's germline CDR1 is LNHDA and CDR2 SQIVND (reference sequence). CDR3 coding DNA: TGTGCCAGTAGTATGCTAGCGGGGGGGCCACGCACAGATACGCAGTATTTT. Its protein is CASSMLAGGPRTDTQYF.

The CDR3 spells CASSLGGRSYEQYF. CDR3 nucleotide sequence: TGTGCCAGCAGCTTAGGGGGCCGCTCCTACGAGCAGTACTTC. The chain recombines TRBV7-3 with TRBJ2-7, with D possibly matching TRBD1 (6 bases). CDR1 and CDR2 (germline): SGHTA, FQGTGA. With 2 bases removed from V and 0 bases from J, the gap between germline ends came to 8 bases. The CDR3 totals 14 residues.

This clone has just one count. V usage is TRBV7-3 and J usage is TRBJ2-3; the match to TRBD2 covers 10 bases. This CDR3 region has 17 residues. After removal of 5 bases from V and 1 base from J, the junction contained 9 bases not matched to a gene. Germline V lookup: CDR1 SGHTA, CDR2 FQGTGA. Written as DNA, the CDR3 is TGTGCCAGCAGCCTCGACCCAACTAGCGGGGGCACAGATACGCAGTATTTT. Amino acids: CASSLDPTSGGTDTQYF.

The chain recombines TRBV5-4 with TRBJ2-1; D might be TRBD2 (5 bases). There are 15 residues in the CDR3. Per the germline V gene, CDR1 is SGHNT and CDR2 is YYREEE (reference sequence). V lost 4 bases and J 2 bases, leaving 13 bases between the germline ends. The CDR3 DNA reads as TGTGCCAGCAGCAATACTAGGTGGACCTACAATGAGCAGTTCTTC. It yields the protein CASSNTRWTYNEQFF.

The V call is TRBV5-1, the J call TRBJ1-1, with a tentative D call TRBD1 (6 bases). Germline CDR1 SGHRS, CDR2 YFSETQ. The V and J ends lost 5 bases and 4 bases respectively, with 21 bases between them. The CDR3 is made up of 16 amino acids. The CDR3 DNA reads as TGCGCCAGCAGTAGTACCACGGGACAACTGGGCACTGAAGCTTTCTTT. It translates to CASSSTTGQLGTEAFF.

The J gene is TRBJ1-1, the V gene TRBV19, with D hard to call. From germline, CDR1 is LNHDA and CDR2 SQIVND (reference sequence). This CDR3 has 11 amino acids. Deletions cut 6 bases from V and 3 bases from J, with 5 bases between. CDR3 nucleotides: TGTGCCAGTAGAACTTACACTGAAGCTTTCTTT. Its protein is CASRTYTEAFF.

This chain links TRBV15 with TRBJ1-2, with a possible D match to TRBD1 (5 bases). V was cut by 3 bases and J by 8 bases, with 13 bases left in between. Germline CDR1 and CDR2: LNHNV and YYDKDF (reference sequence). The length of the CDR3 is 13 residues. The CDR3 coding sequence is TGTGCCACCAGCAGGAACACAGGAAGCGGCTACACCTTC. Translating it yields CATSRNTGSGYTF.

The genes are TRBV27 and TRBJ2-6, with TRBD1 identical over 7 bases. Germline CDR1 and CDR2: MNHEY and SMNVEV (reference sequence). V shed 5 bases, J shed 0 bases, and the junction held 10 bases outside the gene matches. The CDR3 spans 18 residues. The CDR3 bases are TGTGCCAGCAGTCTAACGACAGGGTGGAACTCTGGGGCCAACGTCCTGACTTTC. This codes for CASSLTTGWNSGANVLTF. Full variable domain (outside the CDR3, taken from reference TRBV27 and TRBJ2-6): EAQVTQNPRYLITVTGKKLTVTCSQNMNHEYMSWYRQDPGLGLRQIYYSMNVEVTDKGDVPEGYKVSRKEKRNFPLILESPSPNQTSLYFCASSLTTGWNSGANVLTFGAGSRLTVL.

CDR3 residues: CAWSYFRGANEQFF. CDR3 nucleotide sequence: TGTGCCTGGAGTTACTTTCGGGGAGCCAATGAGCAGTTCTTC. The V and J genes are TRBV30 and TRBJ2-1, with a weak D call TRBD2 (5 bases). Trimming left V 2 bases short and J 6 bases short, with 14 bases between. This CDR3 is 14 amino acids long. Germline V gives CDR1 GTSNPN, CDR2 SVGIG (reference sequence).